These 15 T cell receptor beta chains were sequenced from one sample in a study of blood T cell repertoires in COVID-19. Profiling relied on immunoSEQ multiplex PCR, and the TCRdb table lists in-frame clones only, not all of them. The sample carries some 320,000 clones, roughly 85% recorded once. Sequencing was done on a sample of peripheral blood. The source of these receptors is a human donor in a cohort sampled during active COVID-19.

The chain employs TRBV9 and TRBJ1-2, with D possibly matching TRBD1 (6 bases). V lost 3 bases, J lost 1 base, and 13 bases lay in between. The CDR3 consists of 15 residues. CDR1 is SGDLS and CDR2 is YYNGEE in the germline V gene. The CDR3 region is CASSAWTENNYGYTF. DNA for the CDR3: TGTGCCAGCAGCGCGTGGACAGAGAATAACTATGGCTACACCTTC. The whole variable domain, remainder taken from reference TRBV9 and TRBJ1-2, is DSGVTQTPKHLITATGQRVTLRCSPRSGDLSVYWYQQSLDQGLQFLIQYYNGEERAKGNILERFSAQQFPDLHSELNLSSLELGDSALYFCASSAWTENNYGYTFGSGTRLTVV.

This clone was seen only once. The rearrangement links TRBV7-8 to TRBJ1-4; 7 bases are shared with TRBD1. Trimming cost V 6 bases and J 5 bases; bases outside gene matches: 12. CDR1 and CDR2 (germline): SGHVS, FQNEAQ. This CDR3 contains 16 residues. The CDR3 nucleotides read TGTGCCAGCAGGGACGACAGGGTTTGGGGGAATGAAAAACTGTTTTTT. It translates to CASRDDRVWGNEKLFF.

The CDR3: CASSQDRGAHNEQFF. The CDR3 nucleotides are TGTGCCAGCAGCCAAGATCGGGGGGCCCACAATGAGCAGTTCTTC. The chain combines TRBV3-1 (or the pseudogene TRBV3-2) with TRBJ2-1; the D gene is possibly TRBD2 (7 bases). Germline V gene sequence: CDR1 LGHDT, CDR2 YNNKEL (reference sequence). Trimming shortened V by 0 bases and J by 5 bases, and 11 bases separated the two germline ends. This CDR3 is built from 15 residues.

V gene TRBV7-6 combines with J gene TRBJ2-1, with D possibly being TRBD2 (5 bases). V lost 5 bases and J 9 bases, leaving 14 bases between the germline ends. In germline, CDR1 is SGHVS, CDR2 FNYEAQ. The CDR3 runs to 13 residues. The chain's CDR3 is CASSRLFEGEQFF. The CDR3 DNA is TGTGCCAGCAGCCGCCTTTTTGAGGGTGAGCAGTTCTTC.

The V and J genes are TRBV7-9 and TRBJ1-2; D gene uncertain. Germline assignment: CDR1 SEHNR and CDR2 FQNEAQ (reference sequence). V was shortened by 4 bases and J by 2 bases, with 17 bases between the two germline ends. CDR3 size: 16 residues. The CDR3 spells CASSSTFSFGNYGYTF. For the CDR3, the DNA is TGTGCCAGCAGCTCCACCTTCTCCTTCGGGAACTATGGCTACACCTTC.

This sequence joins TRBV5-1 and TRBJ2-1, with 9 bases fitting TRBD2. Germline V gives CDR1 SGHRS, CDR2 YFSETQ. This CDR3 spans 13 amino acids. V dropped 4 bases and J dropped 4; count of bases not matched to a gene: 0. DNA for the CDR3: TGCGCCAGCAGCGCGGGGGGGTACAATGAGCAGTTCTTC. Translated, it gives CASSAGGYNEQFF.

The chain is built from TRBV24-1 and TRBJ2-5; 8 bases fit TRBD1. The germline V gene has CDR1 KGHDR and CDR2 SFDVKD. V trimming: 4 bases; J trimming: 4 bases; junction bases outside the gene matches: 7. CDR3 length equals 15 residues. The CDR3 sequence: CATSEMTGVRETQYF. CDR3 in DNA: TGTGCCACCAGTGAAATGACAGGGGTACGAGAGACCCAGTACTTC.

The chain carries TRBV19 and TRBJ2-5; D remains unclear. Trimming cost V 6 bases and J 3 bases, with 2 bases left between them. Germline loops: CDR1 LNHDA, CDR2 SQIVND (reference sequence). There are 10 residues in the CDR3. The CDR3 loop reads CASSEETQYF. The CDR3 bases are TGTGCCAGTAGCGAAGAGACCCAGTACTTC.

CDR3: CASSKDLTGENYGYTF. CDR3 nucleotide sequence: TGTGCCAGCAGCAAAGATCTCACAGGGGAGAACTATGGCTACACCTTC. J is TRBJ1-2 and V is TRBV21-1; the D call TRBD1 from the table was never checked on the DNA. TRBV21-1 counts as a pseudogene. CDR3 length: 16 residues.

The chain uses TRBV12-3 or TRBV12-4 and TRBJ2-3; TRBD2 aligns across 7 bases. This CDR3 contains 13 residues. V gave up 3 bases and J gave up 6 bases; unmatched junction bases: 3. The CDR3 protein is CASSFGLGDTQYF. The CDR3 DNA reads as TGTGCCAGCAGTTTCGGACTAGGGGATACGCAGTATTTT.

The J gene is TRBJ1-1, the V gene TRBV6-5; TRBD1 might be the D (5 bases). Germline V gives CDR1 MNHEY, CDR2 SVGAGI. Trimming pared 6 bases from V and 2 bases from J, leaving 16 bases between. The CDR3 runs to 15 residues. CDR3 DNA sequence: TGTGCCAGCAGATCCAGACAGAATTCAAACACTGAAGCTTTCTTT. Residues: CASRSRQNSNTEAFF.

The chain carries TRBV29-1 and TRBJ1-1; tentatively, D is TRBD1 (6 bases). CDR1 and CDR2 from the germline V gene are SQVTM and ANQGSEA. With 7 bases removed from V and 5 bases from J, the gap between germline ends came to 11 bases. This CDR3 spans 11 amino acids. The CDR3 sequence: CSGTDETEAFF. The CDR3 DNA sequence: TGCAGCGGGACAGACGAAACTGAAGCTTTCTTT.

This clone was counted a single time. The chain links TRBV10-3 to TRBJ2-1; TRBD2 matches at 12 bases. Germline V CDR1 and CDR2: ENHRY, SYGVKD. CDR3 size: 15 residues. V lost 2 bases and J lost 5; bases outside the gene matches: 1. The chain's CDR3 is CAISERLAGDNEQFF. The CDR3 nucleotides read TGTGCCATCAGTGAGAGACTAGCGGGGGACAATGAGCAGTTCTTC.

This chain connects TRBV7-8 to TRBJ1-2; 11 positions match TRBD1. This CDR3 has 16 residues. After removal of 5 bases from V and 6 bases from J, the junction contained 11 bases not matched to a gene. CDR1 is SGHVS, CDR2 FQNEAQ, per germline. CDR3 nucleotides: TGTGCCAGCAGCCCTGGACAGGGGGCCTTTATGGATGGCTACACCTTC. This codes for CASSPGQGAFMDGYTF. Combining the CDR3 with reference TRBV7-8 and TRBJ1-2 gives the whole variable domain GAGVSQSPRYKVAKRGQDVALRCDPISGHVSLFWYQQALGQGPEFLTYFQNEAQLDKSGLPSDRFFAERPEGSVSTLKIQRTQQEDSAVYLCASSPGQGAFMDGYTFGSGTRLTVV.

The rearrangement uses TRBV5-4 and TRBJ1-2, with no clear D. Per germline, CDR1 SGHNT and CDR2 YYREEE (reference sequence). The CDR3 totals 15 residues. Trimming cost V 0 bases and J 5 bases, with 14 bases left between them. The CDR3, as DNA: TGTGCCAGCAGCTTGGAAGTGGCCATGCGGTATGGCTACACCTTC. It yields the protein CASSLEVAMRYGYTF. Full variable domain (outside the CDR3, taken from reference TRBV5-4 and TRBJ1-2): ETGVTQSPTHLIKTRGQQVTLRCSSQSGHNTVSWYQQALGQGPQFIFQYYREEENGRGNFPPRFSGLQFPNYSSELNVNALELDDSALYLCASSLEVAMRYGYTFGSGTRLTVV.